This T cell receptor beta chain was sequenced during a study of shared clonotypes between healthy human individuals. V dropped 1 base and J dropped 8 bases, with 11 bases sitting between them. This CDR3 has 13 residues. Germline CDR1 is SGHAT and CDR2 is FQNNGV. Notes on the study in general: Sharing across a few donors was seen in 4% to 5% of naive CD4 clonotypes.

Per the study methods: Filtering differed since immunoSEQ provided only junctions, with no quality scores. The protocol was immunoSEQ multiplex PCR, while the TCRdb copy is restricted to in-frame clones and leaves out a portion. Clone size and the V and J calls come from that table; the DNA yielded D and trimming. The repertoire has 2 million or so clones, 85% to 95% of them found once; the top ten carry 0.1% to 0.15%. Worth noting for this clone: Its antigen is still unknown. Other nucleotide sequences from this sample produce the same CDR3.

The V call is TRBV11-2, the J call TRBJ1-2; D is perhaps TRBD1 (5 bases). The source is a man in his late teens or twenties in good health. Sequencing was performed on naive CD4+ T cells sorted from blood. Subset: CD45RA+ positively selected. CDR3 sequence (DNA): TGTGCCAGCAGCTTAGCCCAGGGAAGGGGCTACACCTTC. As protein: CASSLAQGRGYTF.